The 25 T cell receptor beta chains given below trace back to one sample, sequenced in a study of early T cells in non-severe SARS-CoV-2 infection. TCRdb passed the 5' RACE reads through MiXCR, listing each CDR3 protein once. The data contain about 71,000 distinct CDR3 sequences, roughly 15% of them singletons. The sample taken for sequencing was whole blood. All receptors come from an adult who was a healthcare worker with PCR-confirmed SARS-CoV-2 infection or an uninfected control (not recorded which).

This clonotype was detected ten times or more. The V and J genes are TRBV6-4 and TRBJ2-1, with 11 bases identical to TRBD1. The CDR3 length is 16 residues. Germline V gene lookup returns CDR1 MRHNA and CDR2 SNTAGT. Losses at the gene ends were 6 bases for V and 6 bases for J; bases not matched to a gene: 10. The CDR3 DNA is TGTGCCAGCAGCCTTTCGGAGGGGACAGGGGGCAATGAGCAGTTCTTC. Translation: CASSLSEGTGGNEQFF.

This clonotype was found a few times. The rearrangement joins TRBV11-2 to TRBJ1-2, with D unresolved. The CDR3 has 14 residues. The V gene's germline CDR1 is SGHAT and CDR2 FQNNGV. V lost 1 base, J lost 4 bases, and 10 bases lay in between. The CDR3 nucleotides read TGTGCCAGCAGCTTAGTTGGCAGCCTCTATGGCTACACCTTC. It translates to CASSLVGSLYGYTF.

The rearrangement uses TRBV9 and TRBJ2-2; D is perhaps TRBD2 (5 bases). The CDR3 runs to 15 residues. Germline values: CDR1 SGDLS, CDR2 YYNGEE. V was trimmed by 4 bases and J by 1 base, leaving 11 bases between them. In DNA form, the CDR3 reads TGTGCCAGCAGCCAAAGCCGGGGGAACACCGGGGAGCTGTTTTTT. Translating gives CASSQSRGNTGELFF.

This clonotype has ten or more counts. V is TRBV5-1 and J is TRBJ1-5; D possibly corresponds to TRBD1 (5 bases). Germline V gene sequence: CDR1 SGHRS, CDR2 YFSETQ. This CDR3 is 15 amino acids long. V lost 4 bases to trimming and J lost 0 bases, with 11 bases between them. The DNA for the CDR3 is TGCGCCAGCAGCCCGAGGGGAGATAGCAATCAGCCCCAGCATTTT. It translates to CASSPRGDSNQPQHF.

This clonotype came up a few times. The rearrangement joins TRBV12-3 or TRBV12-4 to TRBJ1-6; 9 bases are shared with TRBD1. CDR3 size: 15 residues. With 3 bases clipped from V and 7 bases from J, the junction kept 4 bases outside the gene matches. CDR3 sequence: CASSFGDRENSPLHF. CDR3 nucleotide sequence: TGTGCCAGCAGTTTCGGGGACAGGGAGAATTCACCCCTCCACTTT.

This clonotype was seen at least ten times. The V and J genes are TRBV28 and TRBJ2-3; 8 bases are a match to TRBD2. V gave up 5 bases and J gave up 4 bases; unmatched junction bases: 5. CDR3 size: 14 residues. Germline loops: CDR1 MDHEN, CDR2 SYDVKM. CDR3 bases: TGTGCCAGCAGTCCAAGCGGGGGAGCAGATACGCAGTATTTT. It specifies CASSPSGGADTQYF.

In this sample, this clonotype turned up many times. The chain employs TRBV20-1 and TRBJ2-1, with 11 bases that match TRBD1. This CDR3 comprises 17 residues. Germline CDR1 is DFQATT and CDR2 is SNEGSKA (reference sequence). Trimming cost V 0 bases and J 3 bases; bases outside gene matches: 7. CDR3 in amino acids: CSARDPRGTGGYNEQFF. DNA for the CDR3: TGCAGTGCTAGAGATCCTAGGGGGACAGGGGGCTACAATGAGCAGTTCTTC.

This clonotype was detected many times. The chain recombines TRBV27 with TRBJ2-1; 9 nucleotides match TRBD2. Unmatched junction bases numbered 10, after V lost 6 bases and J lost 7 bases. This CDR3 region has 15 residues. Germline V gene sequence: CDR1 MNHEY, CDR2 SMNVEV (reference sequence). The CDR3 DNA reads TGTGCCAGCAGCCTTGGGAGCGGGGGGTGGAATGAGCAGTTCTTC. Its translation is CASSLGSGGWNEQFF.

This clonotype was counted between two and nine times. The rearrangement joins TRBV20-1 to TRBJ2-5; 11 bases are shared with TRBD2. J was trimmed by 2 bases and V by 6 bases; bases with no gene match: 11. CDR3 size: 16 residues. Germline lookup yields CDR1 DFQATT and CDR2 SNEGSKA (reference sequence). CDR3 bases: TGCAGTGCCCTCCCGACTAGCGGGGAATATCAAGAGACCCAGTACTTC. The encoded protein is CSALPTSGEYQETQYF.

This clonotype has more than one count but fewer than ten. This chain joins TRBV4-2 and TRBJ2-1, with 8 bases that match TRBD2. The J segment lost 4 bases and the V segment lost 0 bases, leaving 20 bases of the junction unmatched. CDR1 is LGHNA, CDR2 YNFKEQ, per germline. The CDR3 runs to 21 residues. CDR3 residues: CASSQDPRLSGGLGVYNEQFF. The CDR3, as DNA: TGTGCCAGCAGCCAAGACCCCCGACTGAGCGGGGGATTAGGGGTTTACAATGAGCAGTTCTTC.

The chain employs TRBV6-2 or TRBV6-3 and TRBJ1-1; D is unresolved. Trimming shortened V by 5 bases and J by 2 bases, and 9 bases separated the two germline ends. The CDR3 length is 13 residues. Germline V gene sequence: CDR1 MNHEY, CDR2 SVGEGT. For the CDR3, the DNA is TGTGCCAGCAGTCAGAGTACCAACACTGAAGCTTTCTTT. Its translation: CASSQSTNTEAFF.

This clonotype has only a few counts. The genes are TRBV7-2 and TRBJ2-3; 7 bases are a match to TRBD2. With 6 bases clipped from V and 2 bases from J, the junction kept 5 bases outside the gene matches. The CDR3 is made up of 14 amino acids. Germline V gene sequence: CDR1 SGHTA, CDR2 FQGNSA. CDR3 in DNA: TGTGCCAGCAGTTTCAGCGGGGACACAGATACGCAGTATTTT. Encoded protein: CASSFSGDTDTQYF.

The table lists this clonotype with many counts. The rearrangement uses TRBV29-1 and TRBJ2-7, with D unclear. The CDR3 extends over 12 amino acids. Germline CDR1 SQVTM, CDR2 ANQGSEA. Trimming removed 5 bases at V and 6 bases at J, with 14 bases between. The CDR3 sequence is CSVPDAKGEQYF. The CDR3 DNA follows: TGCAGCGTTCCCGACGCGAAGGGCGAGCAGTACTTC.

At least ten counts were recorded for this clonotype. The CDR3, as DNA: TGCAGTGCTAGGTGGGGCAATCAGCCCCAGCATTTT. Its translation is CSARWGNQPQHF. The rearrangement uses TRBV20-1 and TRBJ1-5; D gene unclear. With 3 bases removed from V and 2 bases from J, the gap between germline ends came to 5 bases. The CDR3 is 12 amino acids. The V gene's germline CDR1 is DFQATT and CDR2 SNEGSKA (reference sequence).

CDR3 protein: CAWSARDEQYF. CDR3 nucleotide sequence: TGTGCCTGGAGTGCACGGGACGAGCAGTACTTC. V is TRBV30 and J is TRBJ2-7; D not resolved. The length of the CDR3 is 11 residues. V lost 1 base, J lost 5 bases, and 6 bases lay in between. Germline CDR1 GTSNPN, CDR2 SVGIG (reference sequence). Based on the CDR3 plus reference TRBV30 and TRBJ2-7, the full variable domain is SQTIHQWPATLVQPVGSPLSLECTVEGTSNPNLYWYRQAAGRGLQLLFYSVGIGQISSEVPQNLSASRPQDRQFILSSKKLLLSDSGFYLCAWSARDEQYFGPGTRLTVT.

The V and J genes are TRBV7-2 and TRBJ2-7, with 7 bases matching TRBD2. Trimming removed 1 base from V and 3 bases from J; junction bases left unmatched: 6. Looked up from germline, CDR1 is SGHTA and CDR2 is FQGNSA. The CDR3 totals 15 residues. The CDR3 loop reads CASSLGPSGHYEQYF. CDR3 DNA sequence: TGTGCCAGCAGCTTAGGGCCTAGCGGACACTACGAGCAGTACTTC.

This clonotype was seen many times. This sequence joins TRBV6-5 and TRBJ1-1, with D unclear. V was trimmed by 6 bases and J by 0 bases, leaving 8 bases between them. The CDR3 runs to 13 residues. The V gene's germline CDR1 is MNHEY and CDR2 SVGAGI. This CDR3 is CASRRTMNTEAFF. CDR3 nucleotide sequence: TGTGCCAGCAGACGGACGATGAACACTGAAGCTTTCTTT.

This clonotype came up a few times. The chain combines TRBV28 with TRBJ2-3; no firm D call. The V gene's germline CDR1 is MDHEN and CDR2 SYDVKM. This CDR3 is 14 amino acids long. V was trimmed by 4 bases and J by 0 bases, leaving 8 bases between them. DNA for the CDR3: TGTGCCAGCAGTTCACATCAAAGCACAGATACGCAGTATTTT. Translated, it gives CASSSHQSTDTQYF.

This clonotype came up a few times. An end of the junction differs from the germline gene, which may be a read error. This chain uses TRBV20-1 with TRBJ1-1, with D perhaps TRBD1 (6 bases). CDR1 DFQATT and CDR2 SNEGSKA come from the germline V gene (reference sequence). The CDR3 sequence is 13 residues long. The CDR3 is CSARGTLDTEVFF. CDR3 nucleotides: TGCAGTGCCCGAGGGACACTAGACACTGAAGTTTTCTTT.

This clonotype was counted a few times. The chain links TRBV28 to TRBJ2-4; TRBD2 is a possible D gene (6 bases). The CDR3 is 15 residues long. Germline V gene data show CDR1 as MDHEN and CDR2 as SYDVKM. Trimming removed 10 bases from V and 0 bases from J, with 16 bases in between. In DNA form, the CDR3 reads TGTGCCACCGCCCGGACTACCCTAGCCAAAAACATTCAGTACTTC. It is translated as CATARTTLAKNIQYF.

The rearrangement joins TRBV5-1 to TRBJ1-1, with a possible D match to TRBD1 (5 bases). This CDR3 has 14 residues. V was cut by 5 bases and J by 0 bases, with 11 bases left in between. Germline CDR1 is SGHRS and CDR2 is YFSETQ. This chain's CDR3 is CASSPDTVNTEAFF. The CDR3 region has the DNA TGCGCCAGCAGTCCGGACACAGTGAACACTGAAGCTTTCTTT.

V gene TRBV3-1 combines with J gene TRBJ2-5, with 8 bases aligning to TRBD2. CDR3 length: 14 amino acids. CDR1 is LGHDT, CDR2 YNNKEL, per germline (reference sequence). After removal of 7 bases from V and 0 bases from J, the junction contained 4 bases not matched to a gene. The CDR3 sequence is CASTAGGHQETQYF. CDR3 nucleotide sequence: TGTGCCAGCACGGCGGGGGGCCACCAAGAGACCCAGTACTTC.

The chain uses TRBV28 and TRBJ2-3; 7 positions match TRBD2. Germline V gene lookup returns CDR1 MDHEN and CDR2 SYDVKM. The CDR3 consists of 12 residues. V shed 4 bases, J shed 9 bases, and the junction held 4 bases outside the gene matches. Here the CDR3 reads CASSSTSQTQYF. CDR3 sequence (DNA): TGTGCCAGCAGTTCGACTAGCCAGACGCAGTATTTT.

This clonotype appeared a few times. The rearrangement joins TRBV7-3 to TRBJ2-1, with D perhaps TRBD2 (6 bases). The germline gives CDR1 SGHTA, CDR2 FQGTGA. V lost 2 bases to trimming and J lost 0 bases, with 14 bases between them. This CDR3 spans 17 amino acids. CDR3 nucleotides: TGTGCCAGCAGCTTAGACCCCGGGGGTCACTCCTACAATGAGCAGTTCTTC. Its translation is CASSLDPGGHSYNEQFF.

The chain is built from TRBV6-1 and TRBJ2-5; TRBD2 aligns across 12 bases. V trimming: 5 bases; J trimming: 2 bases; junction bases outside the gene matches: 6. Germline loops: CDR1 MNHNS, CDR2 SASEGT. The CDR3 covers 16 residues. CDR3: CASSPKTSGGQETQYF. The CDR3 DNA reads TGTGCCAGCAGTCCGAAGACTAGCGGGGGACAAGAGACCCAGTACTTC.